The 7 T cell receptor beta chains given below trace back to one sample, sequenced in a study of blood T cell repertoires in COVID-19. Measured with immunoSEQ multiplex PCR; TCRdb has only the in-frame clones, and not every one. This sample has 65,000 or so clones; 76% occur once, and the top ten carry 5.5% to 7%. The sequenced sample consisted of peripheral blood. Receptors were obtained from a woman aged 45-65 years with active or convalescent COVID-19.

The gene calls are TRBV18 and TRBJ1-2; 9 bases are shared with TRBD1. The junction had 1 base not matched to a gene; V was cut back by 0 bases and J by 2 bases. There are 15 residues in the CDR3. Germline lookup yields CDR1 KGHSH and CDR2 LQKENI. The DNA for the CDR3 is TGTGCCAGCTCACCACCGGGGACAGGGAACTATGGCTACACCTTC. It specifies CASSPPGTGNYGYTF.

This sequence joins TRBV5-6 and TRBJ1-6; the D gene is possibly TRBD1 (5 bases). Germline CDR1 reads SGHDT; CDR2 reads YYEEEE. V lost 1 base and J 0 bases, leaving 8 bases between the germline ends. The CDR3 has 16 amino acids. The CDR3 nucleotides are TGTGCCAGCAGCTTGTTAGACAGCTCCTATAATTCACCCCTCCACTTT. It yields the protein CASSLLDSSYNSPLHF.

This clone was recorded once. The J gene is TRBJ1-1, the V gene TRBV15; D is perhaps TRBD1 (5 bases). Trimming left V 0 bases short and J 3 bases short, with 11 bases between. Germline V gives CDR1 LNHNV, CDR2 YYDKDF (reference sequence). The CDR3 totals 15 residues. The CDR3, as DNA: TGTGCCACCAGCAGAGAGGGGGGTAGGGACACTGAAGCTTTCTTT. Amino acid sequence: CATSREGGRDTEAFF.

The CDR3 protein is CASSQETGRSPLHF. The CDR3 DNA reads as TGTGCCAGCAGCCAAGAGACAGGGCGTTCACCCCTCCACTTT. This rearrangement joins TRBV4-2 to TRBJ1-6, with 7 bases fitting TRBD1. The germline gives CDR1 LGHNA, CDR2 YNFKEQ. Losses at the gene ends were 0 bases for V and 9 bases for J; bases not matched to a gene: 2. CDR3 length: 14 amino acids.

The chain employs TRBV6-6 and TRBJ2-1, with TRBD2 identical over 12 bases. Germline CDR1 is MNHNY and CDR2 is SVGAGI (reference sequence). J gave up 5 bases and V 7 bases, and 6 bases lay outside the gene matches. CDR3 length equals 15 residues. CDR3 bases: TGTGCCAGCATAAGGACTAGCGGGATCCACAATGAGCAGTTCTTC. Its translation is CASIRTSGIHNEQFF.

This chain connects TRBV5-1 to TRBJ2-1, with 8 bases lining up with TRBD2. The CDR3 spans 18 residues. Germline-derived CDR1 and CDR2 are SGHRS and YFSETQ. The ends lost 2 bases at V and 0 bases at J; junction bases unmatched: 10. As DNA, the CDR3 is TGCGCCAGCAGCTTAATCGGGGGGGATTCCCTCTCCTACAATGAGCAGTTCTTC. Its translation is CASSLIGGDSLSYNEQFF.

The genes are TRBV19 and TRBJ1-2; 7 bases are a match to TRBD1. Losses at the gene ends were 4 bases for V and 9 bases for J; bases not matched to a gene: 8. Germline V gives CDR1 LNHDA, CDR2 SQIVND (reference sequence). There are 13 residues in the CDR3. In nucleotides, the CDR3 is TGTGCCAGTAGTACGTTATGGGACAGCCGCTACACCTTC. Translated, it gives CASSTLWDSRYTF.